Listed here are 13 T cell receptor beta chains from one sample, sequenced in a study of T-cell reconstitution after alpha-beta-depleted transplantation in children. Study observations and caveats: At the one-year point after transplant, T-cell counts and TCRbeta diversity were found to come mostly from T cells that had been newly produced.

Unique molecular identifiers were built into the TCRbeta library. Each CDR3 protein is one row after TCRdb ran MiXCR on the PCR reads. Of 250,000 to 300,000 distinct CDR3 sequences detected, around 7.3% appear once; the ten largest clones hold 9.1%. These TCRs are of unknown antigen specificity. The specimen was peripheral blood, collected 360 days after TCRalphabeta/CD19-depleted stem cell transplant. All receptors come from a female patient between 2 and 15 years old who had a stem cell transplant for Fanconi anemia, so the T cells may come from the graft donor.

The rearrangement links TRBV4-3 to TRBJ1-4; D uncertain. V was clipped by 8 bases and J by 0 bases, with 10 bases between them. Germline CDR1 and CDR2: LGHNA and YSLEER. The CDR3 extends over 14 amino acids. In nucleotides, the CDR3 is TGCGCCAGCGCGATCAGAACAACTAATGAAAAACTGTTTTTT. Translating it yields CASAIRTTNEKLFF.

This clonotype was recorded many times. The chain recombines TRBV2 with TRBJ2-5, with D unclear. The V end was cut by 8 bases, the J end by 1 base, with 5 bases between. CDR3 size: 11 residues. Germline values: CDR1 SNHLY, CDR2 FYNNEI. As DNA, the CDR3 is TGTGCCAGCCCGACCCAAGAGACCCAGTACTTC. As protein: CASPTQETQYF.

The chain has TRBV7-9 and TRBJ2-5, with D uncertain. Germline assignment: CDR1 SEHNR and CDR2 FQNEAQ (reference sequence). The CDR3 sequence is 15 residues long. With 2 bases removed from V and 3 bases from J, the gap between germline ends came to 13 bases. Here the CDR3 DNA reads TGTGCCAGCAGCTTACTGGGTACCCCTAAAGAGACCCAGTACTTC. Translating it yields CASSLLGTPKETQYF.

The rearrangement links TRBV2 to TRBJ1-1, with 12 bases that match TRBD1. This CDR3 has 16 amino acids. Per the germline V gene, CDR1 is SNHLY and CDR2 is FYNNEI. V lost 4 bases, J lost 4 bases, and 7 bases stayed unmatched. The CDR3 region has the DNA TGTGCCAGCAGTGTGGGACAGGGGGCGCGGGGCACTGAAGCTTTCTTT. Its protein is CASSVGQGARGTEAFF.

The CDR3 reads CASSEVRTRPLTFF. The DNA of the CDR3 is TGTGCCAGCAGTGAAGTACGGACTAGGCCCCTCACTTTCTTC. The chain recombines TRBV2 with TRBJ2-1; 7 positions agree with TRBD2. This CDR3 comprises 14 residues. Germline CDR1 is SNHLY and CDR2 is FYNNEI. After removal of 1 base from V and 16 bases from J, the junction contained 13 bases not matched to a gene.

This clonotype was seen at least ten times. The chain employs TRBV28 and TRBJ2-6; D might be TRBD1 (6 bases). The CDR3 length is 17 residues. Germline V gene sequence: CDR1 MDHEN, CDR2 SYDVKM. Trimming shortened V by 4 bases and J by 2 bases, and 15 bases separated the two germline ends. The DNA of the CDR3 is TGTGCCAGCAGTTCTAGTACAGGGAACCCTGGGGCCAACGTCCTGACTTTC. It yields the protein CASSSSTGNPGANVLTF.

This clonotype was seen repeatedly, ten times or more. V gene TRBV20-1 combines with J gene TRBJ1-5; D is uncertain. This CDR3 has 14 amino acids. Trimming pared 3 bases from V and 0 bases from J, leaving 9 bases between. Per germline, CDR1 DFQATT and CDR2 SNEGSKA (reference sequence). The CDR3 protein is CSASGEYSNQPQHF. In DNA, the CDR3 is TGCAGTGCTAGTGGAGAATATAGCAATCAGCCCCAGCATTTT.

The chain has TRBV5-5 and TRBJ1-3; no clear D gene. Per germline, CDR1 SGHKS and CDR2 YYEKEE (reference sequence). The V gene lost 4 bases and the J gene lost 2 bases, with 13 bases spanning the gap. This CDR3 region has 15 residues. CDR3 residues: CASSPSRPPGNTIYF. CDR3 in DNA: TGTGCCAGCAGCCCCAGCCGGCCCCCTGGAAACACCATATATTTT.

On this clonotype: A clone one base away is much larger, so this may be a read error. The chain uses TRBV12-3 or TRBV12-4 and TRBJ1-5; D is uncertain. V gave up 7 bases and J gave up 3 bases, with 7 bases separating them. CDR3 length: 12 amino acids. The CDR3 region has the DNA TGTGCCAGCACTGCTGACAATCAGCCCCAGCATTTT. Translated, it gives CASTADNQPQHF.

This clonotype was seen only a few times. The rearrangement uses TRBV2 and TRBJ2-1; 8 bases agree with TRBD1. CDR3 length: 13 residues. Trimming removed 8 bases from V and 6 bases from J; junction bases left unmatched: 6. Germline CDR1 reads SNHLY; CDR2 reads FYNNEI. CDR3 loop: CASGQGVGNEQFF. As DNA, the CDR3 is TGTGCCAGCGGACAGGGTGTGGGCAATGAGCAGTTCTTC.

This clonotype has a count of ten or more. This rearrangement joins TRBV28 to TRBJ2-5; 8 positions agree with TRBD1. J gave up 2 bases and V 2 bases, and 4 bases lay outside the gene matches. Germline assignment: CDR1 MDHEN and CDR2 SYDVKM. The CDR3 has 15 residues. This CDR3 reads CASSLRTGWQETQYF. DNA for the CDR3: TGTGCCAGCAGTTTACGGACAGGGTGGCAAGAGACCCAGTACTTC. Full variable domain (remainder filled in from reference TRBV28 and TRBJ2-5): DVKVTQSSRYLVKRTGEKVFLECVQDMDHENMFWYRQDPGLGLRLIYFSYDVKMKEKGDIPEGYSVSREKKERFSLILESASTNQTSMYLCASSLRTGWQETQYFGPGTRLLVL.

There are many counts of this clonotype. V and J are TRBV30 and TRBJ2-5, with no clear D. The CDR3 sequence is 10 residues long. V was clipped by 2 bases and J by 11 bases, with 9 bases between them. Per the germline V gene, CDR1 is GTSNPN and CDR2 is SVGIG (reference sequence). In DNA, the CDR3 is TGTGCCTGGAGTAGGGCCATACAGTACTTC. As protein: CAWSRAIQYF.

This clonotype has a count of ten or more. V and J are TRBV12-3 or TRBV12-4 and TRBJ1-5, with 7 nucleotides matching TRBD1. After removal of 6 bases from V and 0 bases from J, the junction contained 5 bases not matched to a gene. The CDR3 is made up of 15 amino acids. The DNA for the CDR3 is TGTGCCAGCAGAGCGTACAGGGGTAGCAATCAGCCCCAGCATTTT. It specifies CASRAYRGSNQPQHF.